These T cell receptor beta chains were read from a single sample in a study of blood T cell repertoires in COVID-19. Libraries were prepared by immunoSEQ multiplex PCR; TCRdb keeps only in-frame clonotypes and omits some of them. The data contain 200,000 to 300,000 clones, less than 90% of them singletons. The sequenced sample consisted of peripheral blood. The receptors stem from a man aged 25-40 years with active or convalescent COVID-19. The CDR3 runs from the conserved cysteine through the conserved F or W. Fields, in order: V gene, D gene, CDR3 length, clone size, J gene, CDR3 protein, CDR3 DNA. D genes are given only for firm matches. Expanded clones get a size class; other rows say once, few or many, or leave the size out.

>TRBV13|TRBD1|13|NA|TRBJ1-4
CASGTATNEKLFF
TGTGCCAGCGGGACAGCAACTAATGAAAAACTGTTTTTT
>TRBV5-4|NA|13|NA|TRBJ2-7
CASSLSGVYEQYF
TGTGCCAGCAGCCTGTCGGGGGTCTACGAGCAGTACTTC
>TRBV27|TRBD2|14|NA|TRBJ2-3
CASSLAGGADTQYF
TGTGCCAGCAGTTTAGCGGGGGGAGCAGATACGCAGTATTTT
>TRBV29-1|NA|15|NA|TRBJ2-1
CSVEGGQDSYNEQFF
TGCAGCGTTGAAGGGGGGCAGGACTCCTACAATGAGCAGTTCTTC
>TRBV5-7|NA|11|NA|TRBJ1-4
CASSFKEKLFF
TGTGCCAGCAGCTTCAAAGAAAAACTGTTTTTT
>TRBV11-2|NA|15|NA|TRBJ1-6
CASSLSPQGDSPLHF
TGTGCCAGCAGCTTAAGTCCCCAGGGCGATTCACCCCTCCACTTT
>TRBV5-1|NA|19|NA|TRBJ1-4
CASSLSPRDLTGPNEKLFF
TGCGCCAGCAGCTTGTCCCCTCGGGATTTGACAGGCCCTAATGAAAAACTGTTTTTT
>TRBV7-9|NA|14|NA|TRBJ2-2
CASSRTGYTGELFF
TGTGCCAGCAGCCGAACAGGGTACACCGGGGAGCTGTTTTTT
>TRBV4-3|NA|15|NA|TRBJ1-1
CASSQDYRSNTEAFF
TGCGCCAGCAGCCAAGACTACAGATCAAACACTGAAGCTTTCTTT
>TRBV6-2/TRBV6-3|TRBD1|15|NA|TRBJ2-7
CASSRTGGSPYEQYF
TGTGCCAGCAGTCGAACAGGGGGTTCCCCCTACGAGCAGTACTTC
>TRBV30|NA|13|NA|TRBJ1-2
CAWSTTGRDGYTF
TGTGCCTGGAGTACCACAGGGCGAGATGGCTACACCTTC
>TRBV6-2/TRBV6-3|TRBD1|15|NA|TRBJ1-6
CASSSPGQVHSPLHF
TGTGCCAGCAGTTCACCGGGACAGGTACATTCACCCCTCCACTTT
>TRBV29-1|NA|18|NA|TRBJ2-1
CSVEAGGTGPYRYNEQFF
TGCAGCGTTGAAGCGGGGGGGACAGGGCCTTACCGATACAATGAGCAGTTCTTC
>TRBV18|NA|17|NA|TRBJ1-3
CASSATGQGLSGNTIYF
TGTGCCAGCTCAGCCACGGGGCAGGGGCTCTCTGGAAACACCATATATTTT
>TRBV27|NA|14|NA|TRBJ2-2
CASSSRANTGELFF
TGTGCCAGCAGTTCGCGGGCGAACACCGGGGAGCTGTTTTTT
>TRBV6-2/TRBV6-3|NA|14|NA|TRBJ1-2
CASSYLTLDRGYTF
TGTGCCAGCAGTTACCTCACGCTTGACAGGGGCTACACCTTC
>TRBV6-5|NA|13|NA|TRBJ2-3
CASTLSFGDTQYF
TGTGCCAGCACTCTATCCTTTGGAGATACGCAGTATTTT
>TRBV5-4|NA|15|NA|TRBJ1-4
CASGREAATNEKLFF
TGTGCCAGCGGTCGGGAAGCAGCAACTAATGAAAAACTGTTTTTT
>TRBV4-1|TRBD1|17|NA|TRBJ2-7
CASSLSGGRDSSYEQYF
TGCGCCAGCAGCCTAAGTGGTGGACGGGACAGCTCCTACGAGCAGTACTTC
>TRBV7-3|TRBD1|13|once|TRBJ1-2
CASSEGQGAGYTF
TGTGCCAGCAGCGAGGGACAGGGTGCTGGCTACACCTTC
>TRBV6-2/TRBV6-3|TRBD2|15|NA|TRBJ2-7
CASSYETGTTYEQYF
TGTGCCAGCAGTTACGAGACCGGGACTACCTACGAGCAGTACTTC
>TRBV19|NA|13|NA|TRBJ2-7
CASSEGETYEQYF
TGTGCCAGTAGTGAAGGGGAAACTTACGAGCAGTACTTC
>TRBV2|TRBD2|16|once|TRBJ2-5
CASSDVSGGARETQYF
TGTGCCAGCAGTGACGTGAGCGGGGGGGCCCGGGAGACCCAGTACTTC
>TRBV4-3|TRBD1|16|once|TRBJ1-4
CASSQARTGGPEKLFF
TGCGCCAGCAGCCAAGCCCGGACAGGGGGCCCCGAAAAACTGTTTTTT
>TRBV9|NA|16|NA|TRBJ1-1
CASSGNRVWGNTEAFF
TGTGCCAGCAGCGGAAACAGGGTATGGGGGAACACTGAAGCTTTCTTT
>TRBV7-9|NA|12|NA|TRBJ1-1
CASSPARLEAFF
TGTGCCAGCAGCCCGGCCAGACTAGAAGCTTTCTTT
>TRBV9|TRBD2|16|few|TRBJ2-5
CASSAPPTSGGETQYF
TGTGCCAGCAGCGCCCCCCCCACTAGCGGGGGAGAGACCCAGTACTTC
>TRBV14|NA|15|NA|TRBJ2-7
CASSQVWAASYEQYF
TGTGCCAGCAGCCAGGTCTGGGCCGCTTCCTACGAGCAGTACTTC
>TRBV19|NA|15|NA|TRBJ1-5
CASSGGTYSNQPQHF
TGTGCCAGTAGCGGGGGAACATATAGCAATCAGCCCCAGCATTTT
>TRBV6-5|TRBD1|16|NA|TRBJ1-4
CASSSFVTGQGEKLFF
TGTGCCAGCAGTTCCTTTGTGACAGGGCAGGGAGAAAAACTGTTTTTT
>TRBV10-3|NA|13|NA|TRBJ2-1
CAISESPGGEQFF
TGTGCCATCAGTGAGTCGCCAGGTGGTGAGCAGTTCTTC
>TRBV10-1|NA|12|NA|TRBJ2-7
CASSDLGDEQYF
TGCGCCAGCAGTGATTTGGGAGACGAGCAGTACTTC
>TRBV9|NA|16|NA|TRBJ2-3
CASSVEAGLFTDTQYF
TGTGCCAGCAGCGTAGAAGCAGGGCTTTTCACAGATACGCAGTATTTT
>TRBV21-1|NA|13|NA|TRBJ1-2
CASSNNRKYGYTF
TGTGCCAGCAGCAATAACAGGAAATATGGCTACACCTTC
>TRBV13|NA|16|NA|TRBJ1-2
CASSLARRGTNYGYTF
TGTGCCAGCAGCTTAGCCCGGCGGGGTACTAACTATGGCTACACCTTC
>TRBV12-3/TRBV12-4|NA|12|NA|TRBJ2-2
CASTGNTGELFF
TGTGCCAGCACGGGGAACACCGGGGAGCTGTTTTTT
>TRBV2|NA|14|once|TRBJ2-6
CASSRNTGSNVLTF
TGTGCCAGCAGTAGAAATACAGGAAGCAACGTCCTGACTTTC
>TRBV27|NA|16|NA|TRBJ2-1
CASSPNQGLTSDEQFF
TGTGCCAGCAGTCCCAACCAGGGGCTCACGTCCGATGAGCAGTTCTTC
>TRBV7-9|NA|13|few|TRBJ2-1
CASSSGAYNEQFF
TGTGCCAGCAGCTCCGGTGCCTACAATGAGCAGTTCTTC
>TRBV7-2|TRBD2|15|NA|TRBJ2-7
CASSLVLAGYYEQYF
TGTGCCAGCAGCTTAGTTCTAGCGGGGTACTACGAGCAGTACTTC
>TRBV14|NA|13|NA|TRBJ1-2
CASSVTGGRGYTF
TGTGCCAGCAGCGTTACGGGGGGCCGAGGCTACACCTTC
>TRBV19|NA|15|once|TRBJ1-5
CASRAADTSNQPQHF
TGTGCCAGTAGGGCAGCCGACACCAGCAATCAGCCCCAGCATTTT
>TRBV3-1/TRBV3-2|NA|15|few|TRBJ1-5
CASSQGDVGNQPQHF
TGTGCCAGCAGCCAAGGAGACGTCGGGAATCAGCCCCAGCATTTT